These 4 T cell receptor beta chains were sequenced from one sample in a study of blood T cell repertoires in COVID-19. Method: immunoSEQ multiplex PCR; TCRdb's copy keeps in-frame clones and lacks some. The data hold 150,000 to 200,000 clones, with roughly 79% observed a single time. Material for sequencing was peripheral blood. These receptor sequences come from a woman of 80 years or more with COVID-19, enrolled during active disease.

This sequence joins TRBV4-2 and TRBJ1-5, with D unresolved. Trimming removed 1 base from V and 3 bases from J, with 10 bases in between. Germline loops: CDR1 LGHNA, CDR2 YNFKEQ. The CDR3 extends over 15 amino acids. This CDR3 is CASSQGPSYNQPQHF. The CDR3 DNA reads as TGTGCCAGCAGCCAAGGGCCCTCATACAATCAGCCCCAGCATTTT.

The chain links TRBV19 to TRBJ2-7; 11 bases match TRBD1. The CDR3 is 19 amino acids. J was trimmed by 0 bases and V by 5 bases; bases with no gene match: 15. Germline CDR1 is LNHDA and CDR2 is SQIVND (reference sequence). The chain's CDR3 is CASSQYLPGQGVNSYEQYF. CDR3 coding DNA: TGTGCCAGTAGTCAATACCTCCCGGGACAGGGGGTCAACTCCTACGAGCAGTACTTC.

The chain has TRBV6-2 or TRBV6-3 and TRBJ2-1; D might be TRBD2 (5 bases). V gave up 5 bases and J gave up 6 bases, with 14 bases separating them. Germline values: CDR1 MNHEY, CDR2 SVGEGT. The CDR3 contains 14 residues. Here the CDR3 DNA reads TGTGCCAGCAGTCTTGCCCAGGACTTCAATGAGCAGTTCTTC. It codes for CASSLAQDFNEQFF.

Here the CDR3 DNA reads TGTGCCAGCAGCAAAGACGGCGAAGGGGGCGAGCAGTACTTC. This translates into CASSKDGEGGEQYF. The V and J genes are TRBV21-1 and TRBJ2-7; no check of the table's D call, TRBD1, against the DNA was made. TRBV21-1 is a known pseudogene. This CDR3 spans 14 amino acids.